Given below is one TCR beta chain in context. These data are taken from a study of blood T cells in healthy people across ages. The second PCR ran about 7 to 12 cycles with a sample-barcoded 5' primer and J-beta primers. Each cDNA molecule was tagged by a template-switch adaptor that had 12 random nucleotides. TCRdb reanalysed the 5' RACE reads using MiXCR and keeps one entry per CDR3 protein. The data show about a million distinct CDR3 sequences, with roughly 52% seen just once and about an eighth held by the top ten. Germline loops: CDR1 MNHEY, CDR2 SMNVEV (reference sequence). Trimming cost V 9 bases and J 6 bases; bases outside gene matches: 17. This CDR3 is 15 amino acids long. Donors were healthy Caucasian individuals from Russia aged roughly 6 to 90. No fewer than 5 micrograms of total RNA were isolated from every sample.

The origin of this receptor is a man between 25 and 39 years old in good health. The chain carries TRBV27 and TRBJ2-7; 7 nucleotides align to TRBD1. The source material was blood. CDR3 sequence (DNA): TGTGCCAGTGAGGATCGACAGGGTTTAAGGGTCGAGCAGTACTTC. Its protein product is CASEDRQGLRVEQYF.